These 6 T cell receptor beta chains came from one sample sequenced in a study of shared clonotypes between healthy human individuals. Libraries were prepared by immunoSEQ multiplex PCR; TCRdb keeps only in-frame clonotypes and omits some of them. The table has over 95,000 clones, 68% seen once. Sequenced input: memory CD8+ T cells sorted from blood. Stated subset: CD45RO+ cells pooled with CCR7-negative TemRA cells. These TCRs come from a young woman in good health.

The rearrangement uses TRBV29-1 and TRBJ2-1; the match to TRBD2 covers 7 bases. The CDR3 contains 14 residues. Per the germline V gene, CDR1 is SQVTM and CDR2 is ANQGSEA. V dropped 3 bases and J dropped 5; count of bases not matched to a gene: 7. CDR3 region: CSVDGREWDNEQFF. The CDR3, as DNA: TGCAGCGTTGATGGGCGGGAGTGGGACAATGAGCAGTTCTTC.

The chain couples TRBV7-9 to TRBJ1-3, with D tentatively TRBD1 (6 bases). V lost 4 bases and J lost 0, with 13 bases in between. Germline CDR1 SEHNR, CDR2 FQNEAQ (reference sequence). This CDR3 comprises 16 residues. As DNA, the CDR3 is TGTGCCAGCAGCTCTCCGGACAGTTCCTCTGGAAACACCATATATTTT. This sequence encodes CASSSPDSSSGNTIYF. The whole variable domain, remainder taken from reference TRBV7-9 and TRBJ1-3, is DTGVSQNPRHKITKRGQNVTFRCDPISEHNRLYWYRQTLGQGPEFLTYFQNEAQLEKSRLLSDRFSAERPKGSFSTLEIQRTEQGDSAMYLCASSSPDSSSGNTIYFGEGSWLTVV.

The chain combines TRBV7-9 with TRBJ1-1; D may be TRBD1 (5 bases). The CDR3 totals 16 residues. Trimming pared 4 bases from V and 1 base from J, leaving 16 bases between. Per the germline V gene, CDR1 is SEHNR and CDR2 is FQNEAQ (reference sequence). The CDR3: CASSSSREGQNTEAFF. The CDR3 DNA sequence: TGTGCCAGCAGCTCCTCGCGAGAGGGGCAGAACACTGAAGCTTTCTTT.

V usage is TRBV11-2 and J usage is TRBJ2-1, with D possibly matching TRBD1 (6 bases). Germline V CDR1 and CDR2: SGHAT, FQNNGV. The germline V and J ends were trimmed by 2 bases and 3 bases, with 14 bases remaining between them. The CDR3 length is 16 residues. CDR3 bases: TGTGCCAGCAGCTTAAGCCACAGGGAGTTCTACAATGAGCAGTTCTTC. It is translated as CASSLSHREFYNEQFF.

In regard to this clone: Given a far larger clone just one base away, this is likely a sequencing read error. Other nucleotide sequences in the sample specify the same CDR3. This chain connects TRBV6-4 to TRBJ2-1; D may correspond to TRBD1 or TRBD2 (5 bases each). This CDR3 is built from 13 residues. CDR1 is MRHNA and CDR2 is SNTAGT in the germline V gene. CDR3 coding DNA: TGTGCCAGCAGTGAGGGACCCAACAATGAACAGTTCTTC. This encodes CASSEGPNNEQFF.

V is TRBV4-1 and J is TRBJ1-4; the match to TRBD1 covers 8 bases. Germline V lookup: CDR1 MGHRA, CDR2 YSYEKL. The CDR3 is made up of 13 amino acids. Germline trimming cut 6 bases from V and 8 bases from J; bases unmatched to any gene: 5. CDR3 residues: CASRTGVGEKLFF. The CDR3, as DNA: TGCGCCAGCAGGACAGGGGTGGGGGAAAAACTGTTTTTT.